These 25 T cell receptor beta chains came from one sample sequenced in a study of cytomegalovirus exposure and HLA in healthy donors. Both 60 Vbeta primers and 13 Jbeta primers went into the PCR. Sequencing used immunoSEQ multiplex PCR; TCRdb keeps in-frame clones, though not all of them. The sample lists over 200,000 clones; around four fifths were seen once. Sequences were obtained from PBMCs. Source of these receptors: a woman between 55 and 75 years old in good health and CMV-seropositive.

The chain carries TRBV10-1 and TRBJ2-3; 10 nucleotides agree with TRBD2. V gave up 5 bases and J gave up 5 bases; unmatched junction bases: 7. Germline CDR1 and CDR2: WNHNN and SYGVQD (reference sequence). The CDR3 spans 15 residues. CDR3 protein: CASSSGRASEDTQYF. CDR3 sequence (DNA): TGCGCCAGCAGTAGCGGGAGGGCCTCTGAAGATACGCAGTATTTT.

The chain is built from TRBV30 and TRBJ1-2; D unclear. CDR1 is GTSNPN, CDR2 SVGIG, per germline (reference sequence). V lost 0 bases to trimming and J lost 6 bases, with 11 bases between them. The CDR3 totals 13 residues. The CDR3 DNA sequence: TGTGCCTGGAGTGTACGAGGGCTTGATGGCTACACCTTC. It encodes CAWSVRGLDGYTF.

The chain links TRBV5-8 to TRBJ1-2; 11 positions agree with TRBD1. The germline V gene has CDR1 SGHTS and CDR2 YDEGEE. Trimming cost V 5 bases and J 6 bases; bases outside gene matches: 6. The CDR3 has 14 residues. The CDR3 sequence is CASRTGTGGHGYTF. The CDR3, as DNA: TGTGCCAGCAGAACCGGGACAGGGGGTCATGGCTACACCTTC.

The chain couples TRBV19 to TRBJ1-5; D is ambiguous. Deletions cut 3 bases from V and 4 bases from J, with 10 bases between. CDR1 LNHDA and CDR2 SQIVND come from the germline V gene (reference sequence). The CDR3 runs 14 residues. The DNA of the CDR3 is TGTGCCAGTAGTATGGTGGAGGTAAATCAGCCCCAGCATTTT. Protein: CASSMVEVNQPQHF.

This chain joins TRBV5-1 and TRBJ2-2; D perhaps matches TRBD1 (5 bases). Germline V lookup: CDR1 SGHRS, CDR2 YFSETQ. CDR3 length: 14 residues. Trimming pared 3 bases from V and 3 bases from J, leaving 9 bases between. The CDR3 DNA sequence: TGCGCCAGCAGCTCCCGACAGTACACCGGGGAGCTGTTTTTT. The encoded protein is CASSSRQYTGELFF. The variable domain in full, completed from reference TRBV5-1 and TRBJ2-2, reads KAGVTQTPRYLIKTRGQQVTLSCSPISGHRSVSWYQQTPGQGLQFLFEYFSETQRNKGNFPGRFSGRQFSNSRSEMNVSTLELGDSALYLCASSSRQYTGELFFGEGSRLTVL.

The V gene is TRBV6-1, the J gene TRBJ2-1; the match to TRBD2 covers 7 bases. Per the germline V gene, CDR1 is MNHNS and CDR2 is SASEGT. J was trimmed by 3 bases and V by 11 bases; bases with no gene match: 10. The CDR3 is made up of 14 amino acids. The DNA for the CDR3 is TGTGCCTCCCTCTCCGCTAGCGGCTACAATGAGCAGTTCTTC. Its protein product is CASLSASGYNEQFF.

In its sample, this clone was seen once. This chain connects TRBV7-7 to TRBJ2-6; D gene uncertain. Germline V gives CDR1 SSHAT, CDR2 FNYEAQ (reference sequence). V was trimmed by 5 bases and J by 4 bases, leaving 6 bases between them. The CDR3 contains 13 residues. The CDR3 loop reads CASSPLGANVLTF. The CDR3 coding sequence is TGTGCCAGCAGCCCTCTCGGGGCCAACGTCCTGACTTTC.

The genes are TRBV6-1 and TRBJ2-7, with a weak D call TRBD1 (6 bases). From germline, CDR1 is MNHNS and CDR2 SASEGT. Trimming stripped 4 bases from V and 0 bases from J, with 10 bases between. CDR3 length: 14 residues. The CDR3 DNA is TGTGCCAGCAGTGCCCGACAGGACTCCTACGAGCAGTACTTC. Translated: CASSARQDSYEQYF.

The genes are TRBV5-4 and TRBJ1-2; D is perhaps TRBD1 (5 bases). The CDR3 is 18 amino acids. Trimming left V 2 bases short and J 8 bases short, with 28 bases between. Germline V gives CDR1 SGHNT, CDR2 YYREEE (reference sequence). The CDR3 is CASSLSPYFREGAGGYTF. As DNA, the CDR3 is TGTGCCAGCAGCTTATCCCCTTATTTCAGGGAAGGGGCAGGGGGCTACACCTTC.

The chain joins TRBV30 to TRBJ2-7; 8 positions match TRBD1. Germline V gene sequence: CDR1 GTSNPN, CDR2 SVGIG (reference sequence). V was pared by 4 bases and J by 5 bases, with 7 bases of the junction left unmatched. The CDR3 runs 13 residues. CDR3 DNA sequence: TGTGCCTGGAATGGACAGGGTCTAGACGAGCAGTACTTC. Translated: CAWNGQGLDEQYF.

The chain recombines TRBV29-1 with TRBJ1-5; possibly TRBD1 for D (5 bases). The CDR3 spans 12 residues. Germline CDR1 and CDR2: SQVTM and ANQGSEA. The germline V and J ends were trimmed by 4 bases and 6 bases, with 10 bases remaining between them. The CDR3 loop is CSVAQGGQPQHF. The CDR3 DNA sequence: TGCAGCGTTGCGCAGGGAGGTCAGCCCCAGCATTTT.

The J gene is TRBJ2-5, the V gene TRBV1; no check of the table's D call, TRBD2, against the DNA was made. TRBV1 is reported as a pseudogene. There are 17 residues in the CDR3. CDR3: CTSNRWWLAGAVATQYF. Written as DNA, the CDR3 is TGCACCAGCAACCGGTGGTGGCTAGCGGGGGCCGTCGCGACCCAGTACTTC.

CDR3 region: CASSPWGDEQFF. The CDR3 DNA sequence: TGTGCCAGCAGCCCCTGGGGGGATGAGCAGTTCTTC. This rearrangement joins TRBV11-2 to TRBJ2-1, with D perhaps matching TRBD2 (6 bases). Germline values: CDR1 SGHAT, CDR2 FQNNGV. This CDR3 comprises 12 residues. Trimming shortened V by 5 bases and J by 8 bases, and 10 bases separated the two germline ends.

The chain combines TRBV13 with TRBJ2-4, with D possibly being TRBD2 (6 bases). The CDR3 has 13 amino acids. The V end was cut by 0 bases, the J end by 6 bases, with 6 bases between. The germline gives CDR1 PRHDT, CDR2 FYEKMQ (reference sequence). CDR3: CASSLGEGNIQYF. CDR3 DNA: TGTGCCAGCAGCTTAGGGGAGGGAAACATTCAGTACTTC.

The V gene is TRBV19, the J gene TRBJ2-4; the D gene is possibly TRBD1 (5 bases). Germline CDR1 and CDR2: LNHDA and SQIVND (reference sequence). The V gene lost 4 bases and the J gene lost 4 bases, with 11 bases spanning the gap. The CDR3 is 14 residues long. The CDR3 spells CASSKQDLKNIQYF. The DNA for the CDR3 is TGTGCCAGTAGTAAACAGGACCTAAAAAACATTCAGTACTTC.

The CDR3 DNA reads TGCGCCAGCAGCCGGGCCTCCGGGGCCGGGGAGCTGTTTTTT. As protein: CASSRASGAGELFF. The chain couples TRBV5-1 to TRBJ2-2; perhaps TRBD2 as D (5 bases). The CDR3 has 14 residues. Trimming removed 4 bases from V and 6 bases from J, with 13 bases in between. CDR1 is SGHRS, CDR2 YFSETQ, per germline.

V and J are TRBV2 and TRBJ1-6, with D possibly being TRBD1 (6 bases). Germline V gene lookup returns CDR1 SNHLY and CDR2 FYNNEI. The CDR3 is made up of 15 amino acids. V was shortened by 6 bases and J by 7 bases, with 16 bases between the two germline ends. Here the CDR3 DNA reads TGTGCCAGCAGGGGGGCCCGGGCTTCAAATTCACCCCTCCACTTT. Translation gives CASRGARASNSPLHF.

The rearrangement links TRBV6-5 to TRBJ2-1, with 9 bases matching TRBD1. The junction had 13 bases not matched to a gene; V was cut back by 6 bases and J by 10 bases. Germline-derived CDR1 and CDR2 are MNHEY and SVGAGI. This CDR3 is built from 15 residues. In nucleotides, the CDR3 is TGTGCCAGCAGCGACCCCGGGACAGGGTTCAGGGAGCAGTTCTTC. Residues: CASSDPGTGFREQFF.

The sample holds a few counts of this clone. The V call is TRBV6-1, the J call TRBJ2-2; 14 bases are a match to TRBD2. CDR1 is MNHNS and CDR2 is SASEGT in the germline V gene. J was trimmed by 6 bases and V by 7 bases; bases with no gene match: 4. This CDR3 region has 15 residues. In DNA form, the CDR3 reads TGTGCCAGCATGGGGACTAGCGGGGGACCCGGGGAGCTGTTTTTT. It yields the protein CASMGTSGGPGELFF.

Here the CDR3 reads CASSHHTSSYNSPLHF. The CDR3 DNA reads as TGTGCCAGCAGTCACCACACCAGCTCCTATAATTCACCCCTCCACTTT. This chain joins TRBV9 and TRBJ1-6; no clear D gene. Trimming left V 5 bases short and J 0 bases short, with 12 bases between. In germline, CDR1 is SGDLS, CDR2 YYNGEE. CDR3 length: 16 residues.

The chain links TRBV4-2 to TRBJ2-1, with no clear D. Germline V gene data show CDR1 as LGHNA and CDR2 as YNFKEQ. The V end was cut by 5 bases, the J end by 0 bases, with 8 bases between. The CDR3 is made up of 14 amino acids. The CDR3 DNA sequence: TGTGCCAGCAGCAATTGGGCCTCCTACAATGAGCAGTTCTTC. Translating gives CASSNWASYNEQFF.

This chain joins TRBV4-3 and TRBJ2-3; weak D call: TRBD2 (6 bases). The CDR3 contains 14 residues. In germline, CDR1 is LGHNA, CDR2 YSLEER. The V gene lost 0 bases and the J gene lost 5 bases, with 9 bases spanning the gap. CDR3 in DNA: TGCGCCAGCAGCCAAGATTGGAGGGGAGATACGCAGTATTTT. As protein: CASSQDWRGDTQYF.

The V and J genes are TRBV4-1 and TRBJ1-2, with D uncertain. The germline CDR1 and CDR2 sequences are MGHRA and YSYEKL. Trimming left V 0 bases short and J 5 bases short, with 13 bases between. The CDR3 has 15 residues. CDR3 sequence: CASSQDEGLGYGYTF. For the CDR3, the DNA is TGCGCCAGCAGCCAAGATGAGGGTTTGGGGTATGGCTACACCTTC.

The V gene is TRBV5-1, the J gene TRBJ2-3; 11 bases match TRBD2. The junction had 14 bases not matched to a gene; V was cut back by 4 bases and J by 4 bases. This CDR3 spans 18 amino acids. CDR1 and CDR2 (germline): SGHRS, YFSETQ. CDR3 nucleotides: TGCGCCAGCAGCCTTGTGCCGGCCGGACTAGCGGGCCCAGATACGCAGTATTTT. Its protein is CASSLVPAGLAGPDTQYF. The full variable domain, in which reference TRBV5-1 and TRBJ2-3 provide the parts outside the CDR3, is KAGVTQTPRYLIKTRGQQVTLSCSPISGHRSVSWYQQTPGQGLQFLFEYFSETQRNKGNFPGRFSGRQFSNSRSEMNVSTLELGDSALYLCASSLVPAGLAGPDTQYFGPGTRLTVL.

The chain has TRBV18 and TRBJ2-7; 8 positions agree with TRBD2. Germline V gives CDR1 KGHSH, CDR2 LQKENI. This CDR3 comprises 14 residues. V trimming: 4 bases; J trimming: 3 bases; junction bases outside the gene matches: 5. DNA of the CDR3: TGTGCCAGCTCACGTACTAGCGGACTCTACGAGCAGTACTTC. This codes for CASSRTSGLYEQYF.